The T cell receptor beta chain described here comes from a study of beta chain features in type 1 diabetes. The study's findings and limits: There was a moderate but significant shortening of TCRB CDR3s in all four CD4+ subsets of Type 1 diabetes patients.

As every portion of the isolated RNA was reverse transcribed, the sequencing read expressed TCRB transcripts. The protocol was immunoSEQ multiplex PCR, while the TCRdb copy is restricted to in-frame clones and leaves out a portion. The profile covers 400,000 or so clones, with roughly 12% appearing a single time and about 0.01% taken by the ten largest. This clone was seen more than once but under ten times. The antigen remains undetermined. This CDR3 region has 14 residues. The germline V and J ends were trimmed by 6 bases and 4 bases, with 14 bases remaining between them. Looked up from germline, CDR1 is LNHNV and CDR2 is YYDKDF (reference sequence). Sorted populations all had greater than 95% purity.

The sequence was collected from a woman between 18 and 30 years old with type 1 diabetes. Input material: naive CD4+ T cells from blood. The chain is built from TRBV15 and TRBJ2-3, with D possibly matching TRBD1 (5 bases). The CDR3 protein is CATRGVSGSDTQYF. CDR3 coding DNA: TGTGCCACCAGAGGGGTTTCGGGCTCAGATACGCAGTATTTT.